These 4 T cell receptor beta chains were sequenced from one sample in a study of T cell responses to AZD1222 COVID-19 vaccine. Sequencing used immunoSEQ multiplex PCR; TCRdb keeps in-frame clones, though not all of them. The sample has some 130,000 clones; about nine tenths are singletons. The sequencing here drew on peripheral blood, taken on day 0 of AZD1222 vaccination. These receptors originate from an adult in good health.

CDR3 protein: CASSLGDRGHEKLFF. The DNA for the CDR3 is TGTGCCAGCAGCTTGGGGGACAGGGGACATGAAAAACTGTTTTTT. This chain uses TRBV5-8 with TRBJ1-4; 10 bases are a match to TRBD1. V lost 0 bases and J lost 6; bases outside the gene matches: 2. From germline, CDR1 is SGHTS and CDR2 YDEGEE. The CDR3 consists of 15 residues. The full variable domain, in which reference TRBV5-8 and TRBJ1-4 provide the parts outside the CDR3, is EAGVTQSPTHLIKTRGQQATLRCSPISGHTSVYWYQQALGLGLQFLLWYDEGEERNRGNFPPRFSGRQFPNYSSELNVNALELEDSALYLCASSLGDRGHEKLFFGSGTQLSVL.

V and J are TRBV28 and TRBJ1-2, with a weak D call TRBD1 (6 bases). Deletions cut 2 bases from V and 6 bases from J, with 16 bases between. CDR1 and CDR2 (germline): MDHEN, SYDVKM. The CDR3 has 15 residues. For the CDR3, the DNA is TGTGCCAGCAGTTTACCCACGGGGGCGGTAGATGGCTACACCTTC. This codes for CASSLPTGAVDGYTF.

This clone turned up a few times. V is TRBV29-1 and J is TRBJ1-3; a possible D gene is TRBD1 (6 bases). The CDR3 sequence is 13 residues long. CDR1 is SQVTM and CDR2 is ANQGSEA in the germline V gene. Trimming shortened V by 6 bases and J by 4 bases, and 13 bases separated the two germline ends. The CDR3 protein is CSVARTDGNTIYF. The CDR3 bases are TGCAGCGTCGCACGGACAGACGGAAACACCATATATTTT.

The J gene is TRBJ1-2, the V gene TRBV28; D is ambiguous. The length of the CDR3 is 11 residues. Trimming shortened V by 1 base and J by 8 bases, and 5 bases separated the two germline ends. Germline V gene sequence: CDR1 MDHEN, CDR2 SYDVKM. In DNA form, the CDR3 reads TGTGCCAGCAGTTTATCGGTCGGCTACACCTTC. Translated, it gives CASSLSVGYTF.